Following are 26 T cell receptor beta chains from one sample sequenced in a study of blood T cells in healthy people across ages. Next came a second PCR, run for about 6 to 11 cycles, which used a sample-barcoded 5' primer along with a J-beta primer mix. TCRdb used MiXCR to reprocess the 5' RACE reads, holding one entry per CDR3 protein. The data hold about 940,000 distinct CDR3 sequences, with about 48% observed a single time. Sequencing input: blood. These receptors all come from a young man in good health.

The chain recombines TRBV28 with TRBJ2-4, with D possibly being TRBD1 or TRBD2 (6 bases each). Trimming pared 4 bases from V and 9 bases from J, leaving 10 bases between. CDR3 length equals 12 residues. Germline V gene lookup returns CDR1 MDHEN and CDR2 SYDVKM. CDR3 coding DNA: TGTGCCAGCAGTTCCGGAGGGGGCATTCAGTACTTC. Amino acid sequence: CASSSGGGIQYF.

V gene TRBV7-2 combines with J gene TRBJ2-3, with D uncertain. This CDR3 has 15 amino acids. CDR1 and CDR2 (germline): SGHTA, FQGNSA. Trimming shortened V by 5 bases and J by 2 bases, and 14 bases separated the two germline ends. CDR3 protein: CASSRPPSSTDTQYF. In DNA, the CDR3 is TGTGCCAGCAGCCGTCCGCCTTCTTCCACAGATACGCAGTATTTT.

This chain uses TRBV9 with TRBJ2-5; no firm D call. Germline V gene lookup returns CDR1 SGDLS and CDR2 YYNGEE. Trimming shortened V by 2 bases and J by 3 bases, and 14 bases separated the two germline ends. The CDR3 totals 15 residues. The chain's CDR3 is CASSVDISPEETQYF. CDR3 nucleotide sequence: TGTGCCAGCAGCGTCGACATCTCGCCGGAAGAGACCCAGTACTTC.

This clonotype was counted between two and nine times. The rearrangement joins TRBV29-1 to TRBJ2-7, with D possibly matching TRBD1 (6 bases). Trimming cost V 3 bases and J 4 bases, with 13 bases left between them. Germline-derived CDR1 and CDR2 are SQVTM and ANQGSEA. The CDR3 runs to 13 residues. CDR3 in amino acids: CSVEAGVGYEQYF. The CDR3 DNA sequence: TGCAGCGTTGAGGCAGGGGTGGGTTACGAGCAGTACTTC.

The V gene is TRBV29-1, the J gene TRBJ2-7; D gene unclear. Germline V gene sequence: CDR1 SQVTM, CDR2 ANQGSEA. Trimming removed 5 bases at V and 1 base at J, with 12 bases between. CDR3 size: 13 residues. The CDR3 DNA follows: TGCAGCGTTAACGACGACCGTTCCTACGAGCAGTACTTC. Amino acid sequence: CSVNDDRSYEQYF.

This clonotype occurred once. V usage is TRBV29-1 and J usage is TRBJ1-2; TRBD1 aligns across 7 bases. This CDR3 is 13 amino acids long. The germline CDR1 and CDR2 sequences are SQVTM and ANQGSEA. J was trimmed by 1 base and V by 6 bases; bases with no gene match: 5. The CDR3 here is CSVGQMLNYGYTF. As DNA, the CDR3 is TGCAGCGTGGGACAGATGCTTAACTATGGCTACACCTTC.

The chain links TRBV18 to TRBJ2-3, with no clear D. This CDR3 region has 12 residues. V shed 4 bases and J shed 4 bases, with 6 bases lying between them. Germline CDR1 and CDR2: KGHSH and LQKENI. The CDR3 sequence: CASSQTPDTQYF. CDR3 coding DNA: TGTGCCAGCTCACAAACTCCAGATACGCAGTATTTT.

The V gene is TRBV11-3, the J gene TRBJ1-1; D remains unclear. This CDR3 is built from 15 residues. Germline V CDR1 and CDR2: SGHNT, YENEEA. V was cut by 0 bases and J by 5 bases, with 13 bases left in between. The CDR3 protein is CASSLDPYGRTEAFF. The CDR3 DNA is TGTGCCAGCAGCTTAGATCCCTACGGACGAACTGAAGCTTTCTTT.

The CDR3 reads CASSLIGSGGSYNEQFF. The DNA for the CDR3 is TGTGCCAGCAGTTTAATAGGTAGCGGGGGCTCCTACAATGAGCAGTTCTTC. V gene TRBV27 combines with J gene TRBJ2-1; TRBD2 agrees at 9 bases. V shed 2 bases and J 0 bases; nucleotides not matched to a gene: 5. CDR1 and CDR2 (germline): MNHEY, SMNVEV (reference sequence). The CDR3 length is 17 residues.

This chain connects TRBV7-6 to TRBJ2-7, with D unresolved. V dropped 1 base and J dropped 3 bases, with 7 bases sitting between them. This CDR3 is 13 amino acids long. Germline V gives CDR1 SGHVS, CDR2 FNYEAQ. In DNA, the CDR3 is TGTGCCAGCAGCTTAGAGCGTCACTACGAGCAGTACTTC. Translating it yields CASSLERHYEQYF.

V and J are TRBV9 and TRBJ2-2; no clear D. Germline CDR1 reads SGDLS; CDR2 reads YYNGEE. The CDR3 sequence is 15 residues long. Trimming took off 0 bases at V and 3 bases at J, with 9 bases between the two ends. CDR3 in amino acids: CASSVAVPYTGELFF. DNA for the CDR3: TGTGCCAGCAGCGTAGCCGTGCCATACACCGGGGAGCTGTTTTTT.

The rearrangement links TRBV19 to TRBJ1-1, with 7 nucleotides matching TRBD1. CDR1 and CDR2 (germline): LNHDA, SQIVND (reference sequence). V lost 7 bases to trimming and J lost 0 bases; unmatched junction nucleotides: 2. This CDR3 is 13 amino acids long. CDR3 in amino acids: CASNRGVNTEAFF. The CDR3 bases are TGTGCCAGTAACAGGGGCGTGAACACTGAAGCTTTCTTT.

The rearrangement links TRBV19 to TRBJ2-1; D gene ambiguous. V was pared by 1 base and J by 7 bases, with 11 bases between. The CDR3 covers 14 residues. Looked up from germline, CDR1 is LNHDA and CDR2 is SQIVND (reference sequence). CDR3 bases: TGTGCCAGTAGTATAGTTGGTAGTTCGAATGAGCAGTTCTTC. Its protein product is CASSIVGSSNEQFF.

This rearrangement joins TRBV28 to TRBJ1-4, with D perhaps matching TRBD1 (5 bases). This CDR3 is 14 amino acids long. Germline CDR1 is MDHEN and CDR2 is SYDVKM. The V end lost 7 bases, the J end lost 4 bases, and 13 bases lay between the germline ends. CDR3 amino acids: CASMGETDNEKLFF. CDR3 sequence (DNA): TGTGCCAGCATGGGGGAGACAGATAATGAAAAACTGTTTTTT.

V is TRBV5-1 and J is TRBJ1-2, with 9 bases fitting TRBD1. Losses at the gene ends were 7 bases for V and 6 bases for J; bases not matched to a gene: 13. CDR3 length equals 15 residues. In germline, CDR1 is SGHRS, CDR2 YFSETQ. CDR3 nucleotide sequence: TGCGCCAGCCAACTCACCGGGACAGGGTCCCATGGCTACACCTTC. This translates into CASQLTGTGSHGYTF.

This chain uses TRBV4-1 with TRBJ1-2; D call uncertain. CDR3 length: 16 amino acids. Deletions cut 4 bases from V and 6 bases from J, with 21 bases between. Looked up from germline, CDR1 is MGHRA and CDR2 is YSYEKL. DNA for the CDR3: TGCGCCAGCAGCCGCCCCGGAGGAGCGGCCGAGGATGGCTACACCTTC. Its protein is CASSRPGGAAEDGYTF.

The CDR3 here is CASSPNSLQTEAFF. DNA for the CDR3: TGTGCCAGCAGTCCCAACTCCCTACAAACTGAAGCTTTCTTT. The J gene is TRBJ1-1, the V gene TRBV12-3 or TRBV12-4; no definite D call. V was trimmed by 5 bases and J by 5 bases, leaving 15 bases between them. The CDR3 consists of 14 residues.

Here the CDR3 DNA reads TGTGCCAGCAGTACTGGGGACGGCGCGCCTAGGCAGTATTTT. This gives the protein CASSTGDGAPRQYF. The chain has TRBV6-6 and TRBJ2-3; D tentatively fits TRBD1 or TRBD2 (5 bases each). The germline CDR1 and CDR2 sequences are MNHNY and SVGAGI (reference sequence). The CDR3 runs to 14 residues. The V gene lost 5 bases and the J gene lost 11 bases, with 20 bases spanning the gap.

The table lists this clonotype with a few counts. CDR3 sequence: CSAPAGANVLTF. In DNA, the CDR3 is TGCAGTGCCCCGGCTGGGGCCAACGTCCTGACTTTC. The V call is TRBV20-1, the J call TRBJ2-6, with D uncertain. The V gene's germline CDR1 is DFQATT and CDR2 SNEGSKA (reference sequence). CDR3 size: 12 residues. V lost 6 bases, J lost 2 bases, and 5 bases lay in between.

The chain employs TRBV20-1 and TRBJ1-4, with D perhaps matching TRBD1 (5 bases). The CDR3 extends over 15 amino acids. Germline V gives CDR1 DFQATT, CDR2 SNEGSKA (reference sequence). V gave up 6 bases and J gave up 8 bases, with 22 bases separating them. The DNA of the CDR3 is TGCAGTGCATTAGAGGGCCCCTTATCAGGGGAAAAACTGTTTTTT. Its translation: CSALEGPLSGEKLFF.

This rearrangement joins TRBV7-2 to TRBJ1-2, with a tentative D call TRBD1 (6 bases). CDR1 and CDR2 (germline): SGHTA, FQGNSA. This CDR3 is 15 amino acids long. Trimming pared 5 bases from V and 4 bases from J, leaving 17 bases between. Written as DNA, the CDR3 is TGTGCCAGCAGCGCGACACGGAGGGACATCTATGGCTACACCTTC. Protein: CASSATRRDIYGYTF.

The V gene is TRBV20-1, the J gene TRBJ2-7, with D perhaps given as TRBD1 or TRBD2 (5 bases each). The CDR3 totals 14 residues. Trimming shortened V by 2 bases and J by 3 bases, and 14 bases separated the two germline ends. The germline V gene encodes CDR1 DFQATT and CDR2 SNEGSKA (reference sequence). The CDR3 DNA sequence: TGCAGTGCTAGATTAGACAGCGGATACTACGAGCAGTACTTC. Amino acids: CSARLDSGYYEQYF.

The V call is TRBV5-1, the J call TRBJ2-7, with TRBD1 matching over 7 bases. The CDR3 covers 15 residues. Looked up from germline, CDR1 is SGHRS and CDR2 is YFSETQ. Trimming removed 7 bases from V and 2 bases from J; junction bases left unmatched: 12. As DNA, the CDR3 is TGCGCCAGCTCCTTAAAACAGGGGAGCCCCTACGAGCAGTACTTC. This encodes CASSLKQGSPYEQYF. Filled out from reference TRBV5-1 and TRBJ2-7, the complete variable domain reads KAGVTQTPRYLIKTRGQQVTLSCSPISGHRSVSWYQQTPGQGLQFLFEYFSETQRNKGNFPGRFSGRQFSNSRSEMNVSTLELGDSALYLCASSLKQGSPYEQYFGPGTRLTVT.

J is TRBJ2-5 and V is TRBV7-2; 7 bases map to TRBD1. CDR3 length: 15 amino acids. CDR1 SGHTA and CDR2 FQGNSA come from the germline V gene. Losses at the gene ends were 5 bases for V and 4 bases for J; bases not matched to a gene: 10. CDR3 nucleotide sequence: TGTGCCAGCAGCCCCCGACAGGGTCGGGGAGAGACCCAGTACTTC. Translating gives CASSPRQGRGETQYF.

V and J are TRBV29-1 and TRBJ1-1; the match to TRBD1 covers 8 bases. The V gene end was trimmed by 1 base and the J gene end by 1 base; junction bases not matched to a gene: 5. CDR1 SQVTM and CDR2 ANQGSEA come from the germline V gene. The CDR3 spans 15 residues. In nucleotides, the CDR3 is TGCAGCGTTGAAGGGCAGGGGGCCGGGAACACTGAAGCTTTCTTT. It specifies CSVEGQGAGNTEAFF.

In its sample, this clonotype was seen many times. V is TRBV29-1 and J is TRBJ2-1; the D gene is possibly TRBD1 (5 bases). Germline assignment: CDR1 SQVTM and CDR2 ANQGSEA. Trimming took off 0 bases at V and 9 bases at J, with 12 bases between the two ends. This CDR3 is built from 13 residues. This CDR3 reads CSVEDSGRREQFF. The CDR3 region has the DNA TGCAGCGTTGAAGATTCAGGGCGGCGTGAGCAGTTCTTC.